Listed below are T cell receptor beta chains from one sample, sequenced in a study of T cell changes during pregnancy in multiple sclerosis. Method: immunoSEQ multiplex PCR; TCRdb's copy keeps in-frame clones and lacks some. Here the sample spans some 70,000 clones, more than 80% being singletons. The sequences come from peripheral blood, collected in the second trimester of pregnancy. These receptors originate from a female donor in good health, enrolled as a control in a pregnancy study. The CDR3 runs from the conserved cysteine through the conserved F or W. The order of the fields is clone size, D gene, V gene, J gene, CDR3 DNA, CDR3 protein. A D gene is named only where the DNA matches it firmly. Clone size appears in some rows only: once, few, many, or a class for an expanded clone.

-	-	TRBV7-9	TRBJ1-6	TGTGCCAGCAGCACTTCCCGGGACAAGAGCTCCTATAATTCACCCCTCCACTTT	CASSTSRDKSSYNSPLHF
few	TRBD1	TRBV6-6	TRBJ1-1	TGTGCCAGCAGTCTACAGGGGCTAGGAATGAACACTGAAGCTTTCTTT	CASSLQGLGMNTEAFF
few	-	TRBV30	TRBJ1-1	TGTGCCTGGAGTGCACAGGTTAACACTGAAGCTTTCTTT	CAWSAQVNTEAFF
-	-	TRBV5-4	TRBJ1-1	TGTGCCAGCAGCTTGGTAGGAGAGAACACTGAAGCTTTCTTT	CASSLVGENTEAFF
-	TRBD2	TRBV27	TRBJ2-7	TGTGCCAGCAGTGCTCAGCGGGGGGGATACGAGCAGTACTTC	CASSAQRGGYEQYF
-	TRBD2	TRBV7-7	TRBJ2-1	TGTGCTAGCAGCTTAGGGCTAGCGGGGGGCAGCTCCTACAATGAGCAGTTCTTC	CASSLGLAGGSSYNEQFF
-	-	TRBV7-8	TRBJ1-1	TGTGCCAGCAGCACACAGGTGAACACTGAAGCTTTCTTT	CASSTQVNTEAFF
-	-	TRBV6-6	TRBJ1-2	TGTGCCAGCAGTCGCGACACCTATGGCTACACCTTC	CASSRDTYGYTF
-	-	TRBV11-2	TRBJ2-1	TGTGCCAGCAGCTTGTTCGAGGGCTCCTACAATGAGCAGTTCTTC	CASSLFEGSYNEQFF
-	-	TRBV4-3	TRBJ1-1	TGCGCCAGCAGCCATTGGCCGGGACAATCGAACACTGAAGCTTTCTTT	CASSHWPGQSNTEAFF
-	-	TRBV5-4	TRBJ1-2	TGTGCCAGCAGCTTGGCTACAGAACCTAACTATGGCTACACCTTC	CASSLATEPNYGYTF
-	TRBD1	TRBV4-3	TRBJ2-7	TGCGCCAGCAGCCAAGGGGGACAGGGCTACGAGCAGTACTTC	CASSQGGQGYEQYF
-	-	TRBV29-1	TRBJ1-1	TGCAGCGTTGGGGGGCACACTGAAGCTTTCTTT	CSVGGHTEAFF
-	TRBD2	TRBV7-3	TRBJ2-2	TGTGCCAGCAGCCGGGGGGACACCGGGGAGCTGTTTTTT	CASSRGDTGELFF
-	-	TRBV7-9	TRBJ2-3	TGTGCCAGCAGCAGAACTAGTGGAGATACGCAGTATTTT	CASSRTSGDTQYF
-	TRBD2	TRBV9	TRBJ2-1	TGTGCCAGCAGCGGGGAGACTAGCGGGGGGCGTCACAATGAGCAGTTCTTC	CASSGETSGGRHNEQFF
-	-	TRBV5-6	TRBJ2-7	TGTGCCAGCAGCTTAGGCGGGGGCGCCGCACGCGAGCAGTACTTC	CASSLGGGAAREQYF
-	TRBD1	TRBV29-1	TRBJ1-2	TGCAGCGTTGTGGGGACCGGGACAGGGCTTGGCTACACCTTC	CSVVGTGTGLGYTF
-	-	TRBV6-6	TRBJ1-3	TGTGCCGAGTCGGGGGGGTGGGGAAACACCATATATTTT	CAESGGWGNTIYF
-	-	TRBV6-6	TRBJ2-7	TGTGCCAGCAGCACCCCCCGGACAGCGGTTTACGAGCAGTACTTC	CASSTPRTAVYEQYF
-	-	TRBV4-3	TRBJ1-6	TGCGCCAGCAGCCAAACATCGGGGGGTACCTATAATTCACCCCTCCACTTT	CASSQTSGGTYNSPLHF
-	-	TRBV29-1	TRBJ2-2	TGCAGCGTTGTAAGGGACTCGAACACCGGGGAGCTGTTTTTT	CSVVRDSNTGELFF
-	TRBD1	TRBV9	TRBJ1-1	TGTGCCAGCAGCGCCCAACAGGGGTTGACTGAAGCTTTCTTT	CASSAQQGLTEAFF
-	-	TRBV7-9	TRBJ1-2	TGTGCCACCACTAGCGACAGAGCTATCTATGGCTACACCTTC	CATTSDRAIYGYTF
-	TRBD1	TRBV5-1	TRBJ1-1	TGCGCCAGCAGCCTAACCGGGACAGGTTTGAACACTGAAGCTTTCTTT	CASSLTGTGLNTEAFF
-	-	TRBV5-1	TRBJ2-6	TGCGCCAGCAGACCCCGACAGAACTCTGGGGCCAACGTCCTGACTTTC	CASRPRQNSGANVLTF
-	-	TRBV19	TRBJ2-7	TGTGCCAGTAGTATGGACAGAGCCGCGGCCGAGCAGTACTTC	CASSMDRAAAEQYF
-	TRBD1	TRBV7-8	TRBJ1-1	TGTGCCAGCAGCTTAGTGCACAGGGGATCCACTGAAGCTTTCTTT	CASSLVHRGSTEAFF
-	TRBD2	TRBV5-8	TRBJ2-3	TGTGCCAGCAGCTTGGATGATTGGACTAGTCCCCCAGATACGCAGTATTTT	CASSLDDWTSPPDTQYF
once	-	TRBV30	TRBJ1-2	TGTGCCTGGAGTCCGGACAGCTATGGCTACACCTTC	CAWSPDSYGYTF
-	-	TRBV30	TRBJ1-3	TGTGCCTGGAGTGTTTCCCCGAGCTCTGGAAACACCATATATTTT	CAWSVSPSSGNTIYF
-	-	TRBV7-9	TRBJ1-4	TGTGCCAGCTCTGACAGCACCAATGAAAAACTGTTTTTT	CASSDSTNEKLFF
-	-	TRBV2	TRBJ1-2	TGTGCCAGCAGTGCCATACAGACAGTGGCGGAGAGCTACACCTTC	CASSAIQTVAESYTF
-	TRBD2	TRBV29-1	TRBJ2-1	TGCAGCGTTGCCCACCTGGGTCTGGTAGCGGGGGGGCAAGGGGAGCAGTTCTTC	CSVAHLGLVAGGQGEQFF
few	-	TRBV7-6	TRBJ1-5	TGTGCCAGCAGCCAGGGACACTCCACGGCCCAGCATTTT	CASSQGHSTAQHF
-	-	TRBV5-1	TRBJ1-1	TGCGCCAGCAGCAAGGAAGGGAGGTCTGAAGCTTTCTTT	CASSKEGRSEAFF
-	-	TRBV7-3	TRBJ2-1	TGTGCCAGCAGCTTAACGGGGGCCCTCAATGAGCAGTTCTTC	CASSLTGALNEQFF
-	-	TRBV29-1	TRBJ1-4	TGCAGCGCACGCCAGGGGCGGGAAAAACTGTTTTTT	CSARQGREKLFF
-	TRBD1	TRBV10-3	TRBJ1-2	TGTGCCATCAGTGATCGGGACAGCCTTTTTAACTATGGCTACACCTTC	CAISDRDSLFNYGYTF
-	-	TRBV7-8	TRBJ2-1	TGTGCCAGCAGCTTAGGCGGATGGAGCTCCTACAATGAGCAGTTCTTC	CASSLGGWSSYNEQFF
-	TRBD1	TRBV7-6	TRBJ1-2	TGTGCCAGCAGCTTAGGGGACAGGCATGGCTACACCTTC	CASSLGDRHGYTF
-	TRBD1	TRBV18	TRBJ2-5	TGTGCCAGCTCACAGGACAGGATAGAGACCCAGTACTTC	CASSQDRIETQYF
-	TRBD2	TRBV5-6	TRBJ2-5	TGTGCCAGCAGCTTGGTTAGCGGGGGGCCCGTGGCGACCCAGTACTTC	CASSLVSGGPVATQYF
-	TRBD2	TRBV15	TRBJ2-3	TGTGCCACCAGCAGATCCCCAAGCGGGGGGGCCGCAGATACGCAGTATTTT	CATSRSPSGGAADTQYF
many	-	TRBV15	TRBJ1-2	TGTGCCACCAGGGCCGGCGGGGACCCCTATGGCTACACCTTC	CATRAGGDPYGYTF
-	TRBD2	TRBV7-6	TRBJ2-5	TGTGCCAGCAGCTTACTTAGCGGGGGGGCACGAGAGACCCAGTACTTC	CASSLLSGGARETQYF
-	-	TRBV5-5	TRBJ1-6	TGTGCCAGCAGCTCCCGGGACATCGGTTTTAGATCACCCCTCCACTTT	CASSSRDIGFRSPLHF
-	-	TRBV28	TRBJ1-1	TGTGCCAGCAGACCAGGTGGGGGCCGGGGAACTGAAGCTTTCTTT	CASRPGGGRGTEAFF
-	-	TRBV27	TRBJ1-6	TGTGCCAGCAAAAGGACAGATAATTCACCCCTCCACTTT	CASKRTDNSPLHF
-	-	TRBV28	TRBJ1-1	TGTGCCAGCCAGATCATGAACACTGAAGCTTTCTTT	CASQIMNTEAFF
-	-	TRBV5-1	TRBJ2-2	TGCGCCAGCAGCTCAAGACAGGACGGTGCCGGGGAGCTGTTTTTT	CASSSRQDGAGELFF
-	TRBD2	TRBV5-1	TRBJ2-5	TGCGCCAGCAGCGGAGGAACCGTGCGGGGGAGCCAAGAGACCCAGTACTTC	CASSGGTVRGSQETQYF
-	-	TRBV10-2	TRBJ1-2	TGCGCCAGCAGTGAGTCGAGAGGAGACTATGGCTACACCTTC	CASSESRGDYGYTF
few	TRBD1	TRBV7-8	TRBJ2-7	TGTGCCAGCAGCCCAACAGGGGGTGGCTACGAGCAGTACTTC	CASSPTGGGYEQYF
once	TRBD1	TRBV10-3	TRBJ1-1	TGTGCCGCCAAACCCGGGACAGGGGGCCCAAACACTGAAGCTTTCTTT	CAAKPGTGGPNTEAFF